Each of the 27 T cell receptor beta chains below was sequenced from the same sample in a study of beta chain features in type 1 diabetes. General study results and limits: TCRB CDR3 length was moderately but significantly reduced in all four CD4+ subsets of Type 1 diabetes patients.

What these receptors recognize is not known. What was sequenced were expressed TCRB transcripts, since all of the isolated RNA had been reverse transcribed. Assay used: immunoSEQ multiplex PCR; TCRdb lists only in-frame clones, some missing. The table includes 160,000 or so clones, 6.5% to 8.5% detected once. The sample comprised central memory CD4+ T cells from blood. These receptors all come from a woman in her late teens or twenties with type 1 diabetes.

This clone has a handful of counts. This rearrangement joins TRBV7-9 to TRBJ1-5; 9 bases fit TRBD1. The germline V gene encodes CDR1 SEHNR and CDR2 FQNEAQ (reference sequence). This CDR3 comprises 17 residues. With 5 bases clipped from V and 5 bases from J, the junction kept 13 bases outside the gene matches. CDR3 coding DNA: TGTGCCAGCAGCCAACTGTGGGGACAGGGCTTCGATCAGCCCCAGCATTTT. This gives the protein CASSQLWGQGFDQPQHF. Full variable domain (remainder filled in from reference TRBV7-9 and TRBJ1-5): DTGVSQNPRHKITKRGQNVTFRCDPISEHNRLYWYRQTLGQGPEFLTYFQNEAQLEKSRLLSDRFSAERPKGSFSTLEIQRTEQGDSAMYLCASSQLWGQGFDQPQHFGDGTRLSIL.

V gene TRBV28 combines with J gene TRBJ2-7, with 10 bases aligning to TRBD2. The CDR3 has 16 residues. Germline trimming cut 4 bases from V and 3 bases from J; bases unmatched to any gene: 9. Germline-derived CDR1 and CDR2 are MDHEN and SYDVKM. CDR3 nucleotides: TGTGCCAGCAGTTCCACCATAGCGGGAGGAGGCTACGAGCAGTACTTC. Its translation is CASSSTIAGGGYEQYF.

This clone has a handful of counts. CDR3 DNA sequence: TGCGCCAGCAGCTGGGGGCGGACGGAGTCCTACGAGCAGTACTTC. Residues: CASSWGRTESYEQYF. The chain recombines TRBV5-1 with TRBJ2-7, with D perhaps TRBD1 (6 bases). The germline gives CDR1 SGHRS, CDR2 YFSETQ. The CDR3 runs 15 residues. V gave up 3 bases and J gave up 1 base, with 14 bases separating them.

The chain employs TRBV19 and TRBJ1-5, with TRBD1 matching 9 bases. Trimming cost V 8 bases and J 0 bases; bases outside gene matches: 8. From germline, CDR1 is LNHDA and CDR2 SQIVND (reference sequence). This CDR3 has 16 amino acids. The CDR3 loop is CASCGTGSYSNQPQHF. CDR3 nucleotide sequence: TGTGCCAGTTGCGGGACAGGGTCCTATAGCAATCAGCCCCAGCATTTT.

This chain joins TRBV7-8 and TRBJ2-1; TRBD2 aligns across 7 bases. This CDR3 spans 16 amino acids. Germline V gene sequence: CDR1 SGHVS, CDR2 FQNEAQ. The ends lost 1 base at V and 7 bases at J; junction bases unmatched: 10. The CDR3 here is CASSLEDGRRLNEQFF. The CDR3 DNA is TGTGCCAGCAGCTTAGAGGACGGGAGGAGGTTGAATGAGCAGTTCTTC. The entire variable domain, with the rest obtained from reference TRBV7-8 and TRBJ2-1, is as follows: GAGVSQSPRYKVAKRGQDVALRCDPISGHVSLFWYQQALGQGPEFLTYFQNEAQLDKSGLPSDRFFAERPEGSVSTLKIQRTQQEDSAVYLCASSLEDGRRLNEQFFGPGTRLTVL.

This clone was seen ten or more times. This rearrangement joins TRBV28 to TRBJ2-7, with 9 bases lining up with TRBD2. The V segment lost 4 bases and the J segment 2 bases; nucleotides outside the gene matches: 15. There are 18 residues in the CDR3. CDR1 is MDHEN and CDR2 is SYDVKM in the germline V gene. The CDR3 spells CASSSYAGGARGTYEQYF. The DNA of the CDR3 is TGTGCCAGCAGTTCTTATGCGGGGGGGGCGCGGGGAACCTACGAGCAGTACTTC. The full variable domain, completed using reference TRBV28 and TRBJ2-7, is DVKVTQSSRYLVKRTGEKVFLECVQDMDHENMFWYRQDPGLGLRLIYFSYDVKMKEKGDIPEGYSVSREKKERFSLILESASTNQTSMYLCASSSYAGGARGTYEQYFGPGTRLTVT.

V is TRBV4-2 and J is TRBJ2-5, with 8 bases identical to TRBD1. The CDR3 has 15 residues. Germline loops: CDR1 LGHNA, CDR2 YNFKEQ. The ends lost 0 bases at V and 5 bases at J; junction bases unmatched: 5. CDR3 loop: CASSQERQGLETQYF. CDR3 nucleotide sequence: TGTGCCAGCAGCCAAGAACGACAGGGGTTGGAGACCCAGTACTTC.

This clone was counted a few times. The chain links TRBV9 to TRBJ2-1; 7 nucleotides line up with TRBD2. CDR3 size: 18 residues. Trimming removed 4 bases from V and 8 bases from J; junction bases left unmatched: 21. From germline, CDR1 is SGDLS and CDR2 YYNGEE. This CDR3 is CASSLTPGRGSSVHEQFF. The CDR3 DNA reads TGTGCCAGCAGCTTAACCCCGGGGCGGGGGTCCAGTGTCCATGAGCAGTTCTTC.

In this sample, this clone turned up once. The genes are TRBV19 and TRBJ2-6; a weak D match, TRBD1 (5 bases). V was clipped by 5 bases and J by 1 base, with 9 bases between them. This CDR3 comprises 15 residues. CDR1 is LNHDA and CDR2 is SQIVND in the germline V gene (reference sequence). The CDR3 spells CASSPYRSGANVLTF. The CDR3 DNA reads TGTGCCAGTAGTCCATACAGGTCTGGGGCCAACGTCCTGACTTTC.

The CDR3 sequence: CSVKGLAGATNTGELFF. CDR3 in DNA: TGCAGCGTTAAAGGACTAGCGGGAGCCACGAACACCGGGGAGCTGTTTTTT. This chain joins TRBV29-1 and TRBJ2-2, with TRBD2 identical over 13 bases. In germline, CDR1 is SQVTM, CDR2 ANQGSEA. The CDR3 has 17 residues. V shed 5 bases and J 0 bases; nucleotides not matched to a gene: 6.

This clone was counted ten times or more. CDR3 amino acids: CSGGVTGNEQFF. Written as DNA, the CDR3 is TGCAGCGGCGGCGTGACAGGGAATGAGCAGTTCTTC. This chain connects TRBV29-1 to TRBJ2-1, with 7 bases aligning to TRBD1. There are 12 residues in the CDR3. After removal of 7 bases from V and 7 bases from J, the junction contained 7 bases not matched to a gene. The germline CDR1 and CDR2 sequences are SQVTM and ANQGSEA.

The table lists this clone with a few counts. Other DNA sequences in the same sample also yield this CDR3. The CDR3 reads CASSLVGVQETQYF. The CDR3 DNA reads TGTGCCAGCAGCTTAGTAGGGGTCCAGGAGACCCAGTACTTC. The V call is TRBV7-9, the J call TRBJ2-5, with D perhaps matching TRBD1 (5 bases). CDR1 and CDR2 from the germline V gene are SEHNR and FQNEAQ (reference sequence). This CDR3 region has 14 residues. V lost 1 base to trimming and J lost 5 bases, with 11 bases between them. The entire variable domain, with the rest obtained from reference TRBV7-9 and TRBJ2-5, is as follows: DTGVSQNPRHKITKRGQNVTFRCDPISEHNRLYWYRQTLGQGPEFLTYFQNEAQLEKSRLLSDRFSAERPKGSFSTLEIQRTEQGDSAMYLCASSLVGVQETQYFGPGTRLLVL.

The chain has TRBV2 and TRBJ2-3; D remains ambiguous. The germline V gene has CDR1 SNHLY and CDR2 FYNNEI. V was shortened by 2 bases and J by 3 bases, with 12 bases between the two germline ends. The CDR3 extends over 15 amino acids. CDR3 amino acids: CASSENQSGTDTQYF. For the CDR3, the DNA is TGTGCCAGCAGTGAAAACCAATCCGGTACAGATACGCAGTATTTT.

As to this clone: The sample has other DNA sequences that encode this CDR3 too. This chain links TRBV5-1 with TRBJ2-3, with unresolved D. Looked up from germline, CDR1 is SGHRS and CDR2 is YFSETQ. The CDR3 has 15 residues. With 0 bases removed from V and 2 bases from J, the gap between germline ends came to 10 bases. The CDR3 sequence: CASSLAGHTTDTQYF. The CDR3 DNA follows: TGCGCCAGCAGCTTGGCCGGTCATACCACAGATACGCAGTATTTT.

The CDR3 DNA is TGTGCCAGCAGCCAGGGATTAAATGAGCAGTTCTTC. It is translated as CASSQGLNEQFF. This chain links TRBV7-3 with TRBJ2-1; D perhaps matches TRBD1 (5 bases). The germline CDR1 and CDR2 sequences are SGHTA and FQGTGA. The V and J ends lost 5 bases and 7 bases respectively, with 9 bases between them. This CDR3 is 12 amino acids long.

The V gene is TRBV6-6, the J gene TRBJ1-2, with 8 positions matching TRBD1. The germline V gene has CDR1 MNHNY and CDR2 SVGAGI (reference sequence). Trimming took 2 bases from V and 5 from J; bases not matched to a gene: 4. The CDR3 runs 14 residues. The CDR3 sequence: CASSYMGQAYGYTF. The CDR3 region has the DNA TGTGCCAGCAGTTACATGGGACAGGCGTATGGCTACACCTTC.

This clone came up a few times. The chain uses TRBV7-2 and TRBJ2-3; possibly TRBD1 for D (5 bases). The CDR3 contains 14 residues. Trimming pared 5 bases from V and 7 bases from J, leaving 16 bases between. Germline V lookup: CDR1 SGHTA, CDR2 FQGNSA. CDR3 nucleotides: TGTGCCAGCAGCCCGATCCAGGGTGCGTATACGCAGTATTTT. It specifies CASSPIQGAYTQYF.

The chain uses TRBV14 and TRBJ2-5; 13 bases match TRBD2. CDR1 is SGHDN, CDR2 FVKESK, per germline. V lost 4 bases to trimming and J lost 7 bases; unmatched junction nucleotides: 9. CDR3 length: 16 amino acids. The CDR3 DNA is TGTGCCAGCAGCCTACGACTAGCGGGAGGATGGGGGACCCAGTACTTC. Residues: CASSLRLAGGWGTQYF.

The CDR3 sequence is CASSLAIGTGGGEQFF. The CDR3 DNA reads TGCGCCAGCAGCTTGGCCATAGGGACAGGGGGCGGTGAGCAGTTCTTC. The chain employs TRBV5-1 and TRBJ2-1; 12 nucleotides line up with TRBD1. Germline V gene data show CDR1 as SGHRS and CDR2 as YFSETQ. V gave up 0 bases and J gave up 9 bases; unmatched junction bases: 7. This CDR3 comprises 16 residues.

This clone was counted a few times. The chain recombines TRBV14 with TRBJ2-1; 10 bases are shared with TRBD1. The CDR3 has 15 amino acids. V shed 3 bases, J shed 6 bases, and the junction held 5 bases outside the gene matches. Germline V gene data show CDR1 as SGHDN and CDR2 as FVKESK. CDR3 sequence reads: CASSHRTGGINEQFF. As DNA, the CDR3 is TGTGCCAGCAGCCACCGGACAGGGGGTATCAATGAGCAGTTCTTC.

The chain links TRBV4-3 to TRBJ1-1, with D unclear. This CDR3 region has 14 residues. The germline V gene has CDR1 LGHNA and CDR2 YSLEER. The V end was cut by 1 base, the J end by 1 base, with 7 bases between. Written as DNA, the CDR3 is TGCGCCAGCAGCCAAGGTCAGCGGAACACTGAAGCTTTCTTT. Translation gives CASSQGQRNTEAFF.

This clone was observed a few times. The CDR3 region is CASSFPTGAQYF. CDR3 DNA: TGTGCCAGCAGCTTTCCTACGGGGGCGCAGTATTTT. The J gene is TRBJ2-3, the V gene TRBV7-2; tentatively, D is TRBD2 (6 bases). The CDR3 is 12 amino acids. CDR1 is SGHTA, CDR2 FQGNSA, per germline. Trimming cost V 3 bases and J 10 bases, with 11 bases left between them. The entire variable domain, with the rest obtained from reference TRBV7-2 and TRBJ2-3, is as follows: GAGVSQSPSNKVTEKGKDVELRCDPISGHTALYWYRQSLGQGLEFLIYFQGNSAPDKSGLPSDRFSAERTGGSVSTLTIQRTQQEDSAVYLCASSFPTGAQYFGPGTRLTVL.

This clone showed up just a few times. The chain is built from TRBV7-3 and TRBJ2-5; 9 nucleotides match TRBD1. This CDR3 comprises 14 residues. The trim removed 5 bases at V and 1 base at J, leaving 2 bases unmatched. Per germline, CDR1 SGHTA and CDR2 FQGTGA. Here the CDR3 DNA reads TGTGCCAGCAGCCCGGGACAGGGCCAAGAGACCCAGTACTTC. It specifies CASSPGQGQETQYF.

This clone was seen a few times. V and J are TRBV4-2 and TRBJ2-1; 7 nucleotides align to TRBD2. The germline V gene encodes CDR1 LGHNA and CDR2 YNFKEQ. CDR3 length: 13 residues. Trimming took 1 base from V and 9 from J; bases not matched to a gene: 3. CDR3 sequence: CASSQAAGIEQFF. DNA of the CDR3: TGTGCCAGCAGCCAAGCAGCGGGAATTGAGCAGTTCTTC.

The V call is TRBV28, the J call TRBJ2-1; the match to TRBD2 covers 8 bases. CDR3 length equals 16 residues. V trimming: 2 bases; J trimming: 10 bases; junction bases outside the gene matches: 13. Looked up from germline, CDR1 is MDHEN and CDR2 is SYDVKM. The CDR3 nucleotides are TGTGCCAGCAGTTTACCTCTCCAAGGACTAGCAGGGGAGCAGTTCTTC. Protein: CASSLPLQGLAGEQFF.

The table lists this clone with a few counts. This rearrangement joins TRBV18 to TRBJ2-1; D call uncertain. V lost 5 bases and J lost 10, with 15 bases in between. The CDR3 consists of 13 residues. CDR1 and CDR2 from the germline V gene are KGHSH and LQKENI. CDR3 in amino acids: CASSIDSFREQFF. The CDR3 region has the DNA TGTGCCAGCTCAATCGACTCGTTTAGGGAGCAGTTCTTC. Full variable domain (rest looked up from reference TRBV18 and TRBJ2-1): NAGVMQNPRHLVRRRGQEARLRCSPMKGHSHVYWYRQLPEEGLKFMVYLQKENIIDESGMPKERFSAEFPKEGPSILRIQQVVRGDSAAYFCASSIDSFREQFFGPGTRLTVL.

There are a few counts of this clone. This chain uses TRBV10-3 with TRBJ2-3; D ambiguous. Germline loops: CDR1 ENHRY, CDR2 SYGVKD. This CDR3 spans 16 amino acids. V dropped 0 bases and J dropped 1 base, with 11 bases sitting between them. The chain's CDR3 is CAISESRQVRTDTQYF. In DNA, the CDR3 is TGTGCCATCAGTGAGTCTCGGCAGGTTCGCACAGATACGCAGTATTTT.